A single T cell receptor beta chain is shown here with its context. Its antigen is unidentified. Germline CDR1 and CDR2: SNHLY and FYNNEI. V was cut by 3 bases and J by 1 base, with 12 bases left in between. The CDR3 has 15 amino acids. Stated treatment: 10-day PBMC culture with coronavirus spike peptide pools or control peptides (ViraFEST assay). This entry comes from a study of vaccination and CD4 T cells after COVID-19. Looking at the study overall: Overlapping peptides of the spike proteins of SARS-CoV-2, HCoV-NL63, HCoV-OC43 and HCoV-229E were used for cell stimulation.

The assay that was used to sequence DNA from cultured CD4+ T cells was the Oncomine TCR Beta short-read assay. TCRdb independently ran MiXCR on the PCR reads; one entry per CDR3 protein. Here the sample spans approximately 13,000 distinct CDR3 sequences, just under 65% being singletons. The chain couples TRBV2 to TRBJ2-5; D is unresolved. The clonotype comes from a human donor who had recovered from COVID-19. Sequencing input: CD4+ T cells from blood, cultured in vitro. The chain's CDR3 is CASSDAVLPQETQYF. Written as DNA, the CDR3 is TGTGCCAGCAGTGATGCCGTCCTTCCCCAAGAGACCCAGTACTTC.